This TCR beta chain derives from a study of cytomegalovirus exposure and HLA in healthy donors. The length of the CDR3 is 14 residues. Germline trimming cut 5 bases from V and 5 bases from J; bases unmatched to any gene: 5. Germline V CDR1 and CDR2: SGHVS, FNYEAQ. Points from the study as a whole: Some TCR beta chains (over 150 of them) were listed as cytomegalovirus-associated. Beyond CMV serostatus, there was no information to go on about immune exposure.

Details on this clone: Antigen: not known.

Primers included in the PCR were 60 Vbeta and 13 Jbeta primers. Measured with immunoSEQ multiplex PCR; TCRdb has only the in-frame clones, and not every one. The sample has around 120,000 clones; 65% to 80% are singletons. Likely unrecorded immune exposures existed in these nominally healthy donors. The chain joins TRBV7-6 to TRBJ1-1; TRBD1 matches at 10 bases. The sequenced sample was PBMCs. This receptor was obtained from a woman aged 40-49 years in good health and CMV-seropositive. The CDR3 protein is CASSQPGQGTEAFF. Written as DNA, the CDR3 is TGTGCCAGCAGCCAACCGGGACAGGGGACTGAAGCTTTCTTT. Drawing the rest from reference TRBV7-6 and TRBJ1-1, the complete variable domain is GAGVSQSPRYKVTKRGQDVALRCDPISGHVSLYWYRQALGQGPEFLTYFNYEAQQDKSGLPNDRFSAERPEGSISTLTIQRTEQRDSAMYRCASSQPGQGTEAFFGQGTRLTVV.